This TCR beta chain was captured by sequencing in a study of blood T cells in healthy people across ages (dated by TCRdb to between 2014 and 2017). Describing the broader study: In model experiments, template switching captured roughly one uniquely barcoded TCR beta cDNA molecule for every two T cells. Using deep sequencing normalized with unique cDNA molecular identifiers, the study measured how TCR beta repertoire diversity changes with age. To avoid experimental bias, donors of different ages were spread randomly across the sequencing lanes. For two donors (one aged 18 to 29 and one aged 80 or older), the study analyzed two additional independent replicas of 1 million unique cDNA reads from the same blood draw. Donors were grouped into four age groups: young (average about 15 years), middle-aged (roughly 40), aged (around 60) and long-lived (around 82). General findings and caveats noted by the study authors: A strong correlation was found between observed TCR beta diversity and the percentage of naive T cells measured by flow cytometry. Donor CMV infection status was unknown, potentially confounding age-related changes in expanded clonotypes. The long-lived group showed more naive CD4+ T cells, fewer expanded clones and increased TCR diversity than the aged group, suggesting age selection. Estimates of total diversity based on one million sequenced T cells were regarded as lower bounds and as underestimates. Observed TCR beta diversity per million T cells fell roughly linearly with age, and a significant reduction was already apparent by age about 36. Because profiling used bulk unsorted PBMCs, naive and antigen-experienced compartments could not be compared conclusively.

Systemically healthy Caucasian individuals from Russia, roughly 40 in total and aged roughly 6 to 100 years, were included as donors. Each donor gave about 10 milliliters of peripheral blood, drawn into EDTA-treated Vacutainer tubes. Ficoll-Paque density-gradient centrifugation was used to isolate PBMCs, with at least 6.5 million per sample. Total RNA, at least 5 micrograms per sample, was extracted from PBMCs with Trizol reagent. For every donor, flow cytometry on a PBMC aliquot measured the percentage of naive CD45RAhigh/CD27high T cells. The CDR3 spans 14 residues, from the cysteine through the phenylalanine. Just CDR3 DNA is preserved here, 42 bases in frame from base 1. At the junction V is shortened by 5 bases and J by 10 bases, with 18 bases in between. CDR1 and CDR2 are read off the germline V gene as MNHNS and SASEGT. To note about this clonotype: This clone's antigen is unknown. Base qualities are missing; no much larger clone stands one base away.

The receptor library was made with 5' RACE. The run used an Illumina HiSeq 2500. The second PCR ran for about 7 to 11 cycles and used a J-beta primer mix along with a sample-barcoded 5' primer. Each TCR beta cDNA molecule received a unique molecular identifier from a template-switch 5' adaptor carrying 12 random nucleotides. At least 2.5 million CDR3-containing paired-end reads were obtained from each sample. The Mint cDNA synthesis kit, primed by a TRBC-specific oligonucleotide, was used to synthesize first-strand cDNA from all RNA. All cDNA was treated with uracil-DNA glycosylase and then went through a first 18-cycle PCR with the universal primers M1SS and BC2_uni_R. The authors' analysis ran thus. For normalization, 1 million high-quality reads were randomly selected from each sample, with every read carrying a distinct molecular identifier. Reads sharing molecular identifiers were discarded rather than binned into consensus sequences. MiTCR, set to a Q25 quality threshold and the strictest error-elimination algorithm, was used for CDR3 identification, clonotype clustering and error correction. Lower-bound total TCR beta diversity was estimated with a nonparametric unseen species model using Euler transformation. Using fastp trimming at Q25 and MiXCR clonotype assembly, TCRdb reanalyzed the public sequencing data and kept in-frame beta chains. Here each entry gathers all rows of one CDR3 protein and keeps the most common genes and DNA. TCRdb, not the authors, supplied the V and J calls. This sample lists about 1,500,000 distinct CDR3 sequences; roughly 45% were detected once. The leading ten clones occupy roughly 7.9% of the sample.

The sample comprised blood. The receptor's source is a woman between 18 and 30 years old in good health. Recombination joined TRBV6-1 with TRBJ2-1; the D gene cannot be named for sure. The bases are TGTGCCAGCAGTAGTAGGTCAGGCACCTACGAGCAGTTCTTC. Its coded protein is CASSSRSGTYEQFF.